This is a list of T cell receptor beta chains from one sample in a study of neurological immune-mediated disorders. A single record per CDR3 protein comes from TCRdb applying MiXCR to the 5' RACE reads. Here the sample spans more than 50,000 distinct CDR3 sequences, approximately 3.1% being singletons. Sequences were obtained from PBMCs. These receptors were obtained from a woman aged 60-75 years with multiple sclerosis. Both conserved end residues are part of each CDR3. The order of the fields is J gene, D gene, clone size, V gene, CDR3 DNA, CDR3 protein. A D gene is named only where the DNA matches it firmly. Not every row has a clone size; where given, it reads once, few, many or a size class.

j_gene: TRBJ2-3
d_gene: NA
abundance: many
v_gene: TRBV10-3
CDR3nt: TGTGCCATCAGTGAACGACACGCAGATACGCAGTATTTT
CDR3aa: CAISERHADTQYF

j_gene: TRBJ2-7
d_gene: TRBD1
abundance: medium-sized
v_gene: TRBV2
CDR3nt: TGTGCCAGCACCCGGGACAGTAACTACGAGCAGTACTTC
CDR3aa: CASTRDSNYEQYF

j_gene: TRBJ2-7
d_gene: NA
abundance: many
v_gene: TRBV20-1
CDR3nt: TGCAGTGCCCTCCTCCAGGGGGGCCGCTACGAGCAGTACTTC
CDR3aa: CSALLQGGRYEQYF

j_gene: TRBJ2-1
d_gene: TRBD2
abundance: many
v_gene: TRBV20-1
CDR3nt: TGCAGTGCTTTTAGCGGGAGGGCCGTCAAAATAACCTACAATGAGCAGTTCTTC
CDR3aa: CSAFSGRAVKITYNEQFF

j_gene: TRBJ2-5
d_gene: TRBD2
abundance: many
v_gene: TRBV2
CDR3nt: TGTGCCAGCAGGCCTAGCGGTCAAGAGACCCAGTACTTC
CDR3aa: CASRPSGQETQYF

j_gene: TRBJ1-1
d_gene: TRBD1
abundance: many
v_gene: TRBV15
CDR3nt: TGTGCCACCAGCCGCGGACAGGGCACTGAAGCTTTCTTT
CDR3aa: CATSRGQGTEAFF

j_gene: TRBJ2-3
d_gene: NA
abundance: many
v_gene: TRBV28
CDR3nt: TGTGCCAGCAGGCGCACTACAGATACGCAGTATTTT
CDR3aa: CASRRTTDTQYF

j_gene: TRBJ2-7
d_gene: TRBD1
abundance: many
v_gene: TRBV5-5
CDR3nt: TGTGCCAGCAGCCCATTGCCGGGACAGAGGGACGAGCAGTACTTC
CDR3aa: CASSPLPGQRDEQYF

j_gene: TRBJ1-2
d_gene: TRBD1
abundance: many
v_gene: TRBV20-1
CDR3nt: TGCAGTGCTAGGCGGACAGGGGGAGCCTATGGCTACACCTTC
CDR3aa: CSARRTGGAYGYTF

j_gene: TRBJ2-1
d_gene: NA
abundance: many
v_gene: TRBV7-9
CDR3nt: TGTGCCAGCAGCCCTCCCAGGGTGCGGGCCTCCTACAATGAGCAGTTCTTC
CDR3aa: CASSPPRVRASYNEQFF

j_gene: TRBJ2-2
d_gene: TRBD1
abundance: many
v_gene: TRBV11-2
CDR3nt: TGTGCCAGCAGCCGAGGGGGCTACACCGGGGAGCTGTTTTTT
CDR3aa: CASSRGGYTGELFF

j_gene: TRBJ1-3
d_gene: NA
abundance: many
v_gene: TRBV29-1
CDR3nt: TGCAGCGTTGTTATCGCCAGGATGAGCTCTGGAAACACCATATATTTT
CDR3aa: CSVVIARMSSGNTIYF

j_gene: TRBJ2-1
d_gene: TRBD1
abundance: many
v_gene: TRBV4-3
CDR3nt: TGCGCCAGCAGCCAAGATCTGACAGGGGGGAATGAGCAGTTCTTC
CDR3aa: CASSQDLTGGNEQFF

j_gene: TRBJ2-7
d_gene: NA
abundance: many
v_gene: TRBV15
CDR3nt: TGTGCCACCAGCAGAGCCCTAGGAGAATACTACGAGCAGTACTTC
CDR3aa: CATSRALGEYYEQYF

j_gene: TRBJ1-6
d_gene: NA
abundance: many
v_gene: TRBV20-1
CDR3nt: TGCAGTGCTAGAGCCCAGGGTATTTCACCCCTCCACTTT
CDR3aa: CSARAQGISPLHF

j_gene: TRBJ2-7
d_gene: NA
abundance: many
v_gene: TRBV30
CDR3nt: TGTGCCTGGAGTCGACAGAGGTACGAGCAGTACTTC
CDR3aa: CAWSRQRYEQYF

j_gene: TRBJ1-2
d_gene: TRBD1
abundance: many
v_gene: TRBV4-1
CDR3nt: TGCGCCAGCAGCCAAAAGACAGGGGCCTATGGCTACACCTTC
CDR3aa: CASSQKTGAYGYTF

j_gene: TRBJ2-5
d_gene: NA
abundance: many
v_gene: TRBV14
CDR3nt: TGTGCCAGCAGCCAAGATGGGGAGACCCAGTACTTC
CDR3aa: CASSQDGETQYF

j_gene: TRBJ1-2
d_gene: NA
abundance: many
v_gene: TRBV20-1
CDR3nt: TGCAGTGCGGACACCCGTTTTAACTATGGCTACACCTTC
CDR3aa: CSADTRFNYGYTF

j_gene: TRBJ2-7
d_gene: NA
abundance: many
v_gene: TRBV12-3/TRBV12-4
CDR3nt: TGTGCCAGCAGTTTACGGACAGAGCAGTACTTC
CDR3aa: CASSLRTEQYF

j_gene: TRBJ1-4
d_gene: NA
abundance: few
v_gene: TRBV6-6
CDR3nt: TGTGCCAGCAGTTACTCGTTAGGAGACCTCGGAAAACTGTTTTTT
CDR3aa: CASSYSLGDLGKLFF

j_gene: TRBJ1-2
d_gene: NA
abundance: many
v_gene: TRBV12-3/TRBV12-4
CDR3nt: TGTGCCAGCAGTTTGGACGGCTATGGCTACACCTTC
CDR3aa: CASSLDGYGYTF

j_gene: TRBJ2-2
d_gene: TRBD1
abundance: many
v_gene: TRBV24-1
CDR3nt: TGTGCCACCAGCAACCCCCCAATAGGGGGCCGTATTAACACCGGGGAGCTGTTTTTT
CDR3aa: CATSNPPIGGRINTGELFF

j_gene: TRBJ2-1
d_gene: TRBD2
abundance: many
v_gene: TRBV18
CDR3nt: TGTGCCAGCTCACCAAAACTAGCGGGGGGTTTCCATGAGCAGTTCTTC
CDR3aa: CASSPKLAGGFHEQFF

j_gene: TRBJ2-5
d_gene: NA
abundance: many
v_gene: TRBV20-1
CDR3nt: TGCAGTGCTAGATGGGTCCGGGAGACCCAGTACTTC
CDR3aa: CSARWVRETQYF

j_gene: TRBJ2-7
d_gene: TRBD1
abundance: NA
v_gene: TRBV5-6
CDR3nt: TGTGCCAGCAGCTTCGGGACAGGGATCAACGAGCAGTACTTC
CDR3aa: CASSFGTGINEQYF

j_gene: TRBJ2-7
d_gene: TRBD1
abundance: many
v_gene: TRBV5-1
CDR3nt: TGCGCCAGCAGCTTGGTCGGTGGGGGACAGAGCCTCCGCGGCGAGCAGTACTTC
CDR3aa: CASSLVGGGQSLRGEQYF

j_gene: TRBJ2-1
d_gene: NA
abundance: many
v_gene: TRBV7-9
CDR3nt: TGTGCCAGCAGCCAGGGGCCTCGTGGGGATGAGCAGTTCTTC
CDR3aa: CASSQGPRGDEQFF

j_gene: TRBJ1-1
d_gene: TRBD1
abundance: many
v_gene: TRBV6-6
CDR3nt: TGTGCCAGCAGTTACTTCAGGGGGGGAACTGAAGCTTTCTTT
CDR3aa: CASSYFRGGTEAFF

j_gene: TRBJ2-7
d_gene: TRBD1
abundance: many
v_gene: TRBV5-1
CDR3nt: TGCGCCAGCAGCTTGGTTCGCAGGGGGCCGATCTACGAGCAGTACTTC
CDR3aa: CASSLVRRGPIYEQYF

j_gene: TRBJ1-6
d_gene: TRBD1
abundance: many
v_gene: TRBV2
CDR3nt: TGTGCCAGCAGTGACCTACCGGGACAGGGGGGCAATTCACCCCTCCACTTT
CDR3aa: CASSDLPGQGGNSPLHF

j_gene: TRBJ2-7
d_gene: NA
abundance: many
v_gene: TRBV5-1
CDR3nt: TGCGCCAGCAGCTTAGCGAGCTCCTACGAGCAGTACTTC
CDR3aa: CASSLASSYEQYF

j_gene: TRBJ2-4
d_gene: NA
abundance: many
v_gene: TRBV20-1
CDR3nt: TGCAGTGCTAGTATCTCAACGGACATTCAGTACTTC
CDR3aa: CSASISTDIQYF

j_gene: TRBJ2-1
d_gene: TRBD2
abundance: many
v_gene: TRBV10-3
CDR3nt: TGTGCCACCATCGTTAGCGGGAGGGCCGATGAGCAGTTCTTC
CDR3aa: CATIVSGRADEQFF

j_gene: TRBJ1-5
d_gene: NA
abundance: many
v_gene: TRBV6-5
CDR3nt: TGTGCCAGCAGTTACTCGGCAGGGAACGTCCAGCCCCAGCATTTT
CDR3aa: CASSYSAGNVQPQHF

j_gene: TRBJ2-2
d_gene: NA
abundance: few
v_gene: TRBV12-3/TRBV12-4
CDR3nt: TGTGCCAGCAGTTTGATCCGACGCACCGGGGAGCTGTTTTTT
CDR3aa: CASSLIRRTGELFF